Sequencing of this T cell receptor (beta chain) was carried out in a study of T-cell reconstitution after alpha-beta-depleted transplantation in children. Study-wide results and caveats: Diversity of TCRbeta at day 60 was high in some patients, arising from surviving recipient T cells and thymic progenitors.

Construction of the TCRbeta library involved unique molecular identifiers. Using its own MiXCR run on the PCR reads, TCRdb lists one record per CDR3 protein. The sample shows 73,000 or so distinct CDR3 sequences, roughly 5.2% of them seen only once. This clonotype has at least ten counts. Its target is not known. The CDR3 is 15 residues long. V gave up 4 bases and J gave up 7 bases, with 15 bases separating them. Germline V gene data show CDR1 as SGHRS and CDR2 as YFSETQ. The sample was PBMCs, mostly from graft donor cells, taken 180 days after TCRalphabeta/CD19-depleted stem cell transplant. This chain uses TRBV5-1 with TRBJ1-6, with D possibly TRBD1 on 6 matching bases. This clonotype was sampled from a boy in the first two years of life who had a stem cell transplant for acute myeloid leukemia, so the T cells may come from the graft donor. The CDR3 here is CASSPQGKGNSPLHF. The CDR3 DNA sequence: TGCGCCAGCAGCCCTCAGGGGAAGGGGAATTCACCCCTCCACTTT.